The present T cell receptor beta chain was sequenced within a study of Ad26.COV2.S vaccination and SARS-CoV-2 variants. Overall study results and limits: Total T cell responses, in the TCR breadth and depth analyses, may have been underestimated. Vaccine recipients had higher spike-specific TCR breadth than placebo recipients. Non-spike TCR breadth showed similarity between vaccine and placebo recipients.

As for this clone: What it binds is not known.

The CDR3 sequence is 14 residues long. After removal of 5 bases from V and 5 bases from J, the junction contained 8 bases not matched to a gene. The V gene's germline CDR1 is MDHEN and CDR2 SYDVKM. The data were produced by immunoSEQ multiplex PCR, yet TCRdb's version contains in-frame clones alone and is incomplete. The table includes fewer than 100,000 clones, more than 70% detected once. The clonotype comes from a human donor who had recovered from COVID-19. The material was peripheral blood, obtained after recovery from COVID-19. This chain connects TRBV28 to TRBJ1-1, with 7 positions matching TRBD1. The CDR3 protein is CASSPDREVTEAFF. The CDR3 DNA reads TGTGCCAGCAGTCCCGACAGGGAGGTAACTGAAGCTTTCTTT.